The 32 T cell receptor beta chains below were found in one sample sequenced in a study of cytomegalovirus exposure and HLA in healthy donors. Vbeta (60) and Jbeta (13) primers were used in the PCR. Here immunoSEQ multiplex PCR was the method, and the copy in TCRdb shows in-frame clones only, minus some. The data contain some 190,000 clones, roughly 80% of them singletons. The sequencing input was PBMCs. These TCRs come from a male donor in good health and CMV-seronegative.

This clone was seen a handful of times. V is TRBV5-6 and J is TRBJ1-1, with 8 nucleotides matching TRBD1. The CDR3 loop spans 13 amino acids. Germline CDR1 reads SGHDT; CDR2 reads YYEEEE. Unmatched junction bases numbered 3, after V lost 4 bases and J lost 4 bases. The CDR3 bases are TGTGCCAGCAGCGCAACAGGGGGCACTGAAGCTTTCTTT. Protein: CASSATGGTEAFF.

This clone was observed a few times. The chain combines TRBV5-1 with TRBJ2-7; the D is unclear. Trimming removed 4 bases at V and 4 bases at J, with 9 bases between. Germline V lookup: CDR1 SGHRS, CDR2 YFSETQ. This CDR3 is built from 12 residues. The CDR3 reads CASSLTVYEQYF. The CDR3 DNA reads TGCGCCAGCAGCCTAACAGTTTACGAGCAGTACTTC.

The rearrangement links TRBV29-1 to TRBJ2-1; a possible D gene is TRBD2 (5 bases). V was trimmed by 6 bases and J by 0 bases, leaving 15 bases between them. CDR3 size: 15 residues. In germline, CDR1 is SQVTM, CDR2 ANQGSEA. CDR3 region: CSVPADGTSYNEQFF. The DNA of the CDR3 is TGCAGCGTCCCAGCGGACGGAACCTCCTACAATGAGCAGTTCTTC.

The V gene is TRBV29-1, the J gene TRBJ2-2, with D unclear. Trimming shortened V by 6 bases and J by 0 bases, and 8 bases separated the two germline ends. This CDR3 is 13 amino acids long. CDR1 is SQVTM and CDR2 is ANQGSEA in the germline V gene. The CDR3 region is CSVPVPNTGELFF. In DNA form, the CDR3 reads TGCAGCGTCCCGGTTCCGAACACCGGGGAGCTGTTTTTT.

The chain is built from TRBV5-1 and TRBJ2-5; possible D gene TRBD1, 6 bases. The CDR3 is 15 amino acids. Between the trimmed V and J ends, which lost 0 bases and 1 base, there was a span of 10 bases. Looked up from germline, CDR1 is SGHRS and CDR2 is YFSETQ. In nucleotides, the CDR3 is TGCGCCAGCAGCTTGGCCTGGGGGCCCCAAGAGACCCAGTACTTC. Translated: CASSLAWGPQETQYF.

The gene calls are TRBV5-1 and TRBJ2-3; 11 bases align to TRBD2. CDR1 SGHRS and CDR2 YFSETQ come from the germline V gene. The CDR3 loop spans 18 amino acids. V lost 3 bases and J lost 0; bases outside the gene matches: 9. The CDR3 DNA sequence: TGCGCCAGCAGCTGGGGGCCGCGGACTAGCGGGAGCACAGATACGCAGTATTTT. This encodes CASSWGPRTSGSTDTQYF.

The V gene is TRBV7-3, the J gene TRBJ2-2; D perhaps matches TRBD1 (6 bases). The V gene lost 4 bases and the J gene lost 7 bases, with 13 bases spanning the gap. Germline CDR1 SGHTA, CDR2 FQGTGA. The CDR3 loop spans 14 amino acids. DNA for the CDR3: TGTGCCAGCAGCTCAGGGGTGGGCCACGGGGAGCTGTTTTTT. This translates into CASSSGVGHGELFF.

The chain links TRBV4-2 to TRBJ2-1; 7 positions match TRBD2. This CDR3 comprises 15 residues. The junction had 2 bases not matched to a gene; V was cut back by 0 bases and J by 3 bases. CDR1 is LGHNA and CDR2 is YNFKEQ in the germline V gene. This CDR3 reads CASSQETGGYNEQFF. The CDR3 bases are TGTGCCAGCAGCCAAGAAACGGGGGGCTACAATGAGCAGTTCTTC.

CDR3 in amino acids: CASSYTGMNTEAFF. CDR3 DNA sequence: TGTGCCAGCAGTTATACAGGGATGAACACTGAAGCTTTCTTT. The genes are TRBV6-5 and TRBJ1-1; perhaps TRBD1 as D (6 bases). Trimming took 3 bases from V and 0 from J, leaving 8 bases between them. This CDR3 is 14 amino acids long. Germline V gene lookup returns CDR1 MNHEY and CDR2 SVGAGI.

This chain connects TRBV7-6 to TRBJ1-1; D gene uncertain. CDR1 and CDR2 (germline): SGHVS, FNYEAQ. The ends were cut back, 3 bases at V and 3 bases at J, with 8 bases in the middle. This CDR3 region has 13 residues. This CDR3 reads CASSFVPDTEAFF. Here the CDR3 DNA reads TGTGCCAGCAGCTTCGTCCCAGACACTGAAGCTTTCTTT.

The chain recombines TRBV6-1 with TRBJ2-2, with a weak D call TRBD2 (5 bases). Trimming removed 0 bases at V and 4 bases at J, with 12 bases between. Germline V gene lookup returns CDR1 MNHNS and CDR2 SASEGT. The CDR3 is made up of 16 amino acids. CDR3 DNA: TGTGCCAGCAGTGAAGCGCTGAGAGGGAGCACCGGGGAGCTGTTTTTT. Protein product: CASSEALRGSTGELFF.

V and J are TRBV19 and TRBJ1-2, with TRBD1 matching 9 bases. The CDR3 covers 17 residues. CDR1 is LNHDA and CDR2 is SQIVND in the germline V gene (reference sequence). The junction had 13 bases not matched to a gene; V was cut back by 7 bases and J by 1 base. The CDR3 nucleotides are TGTGCCAGTACCGCCGGGACAGGGAGTTCCGTTAACTATGGCTACACCTTC. Its translation: CASTAGTGSSVNYGYTF.

This rearrangement joins TRBV4-3 to TRBJ2-7; no firm D call. The CDR3 consists of 15 residues. Germline CDR1 reads LGHNA; CDR2 reads YSLEER. The V gene lost 1 base and the J gene lost 0 bases, with 10 bases spanning the gap. The CDR3 loop is CASSQARSSSYEQYF. CDR3 coding DNA: TGCGCCAGCAGCCAAGCACGGTCAAGCTCCTACGAGCAGTACTTC.

The chain has TRBV2 and TRBJ1-2; 7 bases line up with TRBD1. V was pared by 5 bases and J by 8 bases, with 8 bases of the junction left unmatched. The CDR3 has 13 residues. CDR1 and CDR2 (germline): SNHLY, FYNNEI. The CDR3 DNA reads as TGTGCCAGCAGTCCTGACAGGGAAGGAGGCTACACCTTC. This encodes CASSPDREGGYTF.

This chain uses TRBV28 with TRBJ2-1, with 14 bases aligning to TRBD2. CDR3 length: 16 residues. The germline CDR1 and CDR2 sequences are MDHEN and SYDVKM. J lost 8 bases, V lost 3 bases, and 6 bases had no gene match. The CDR3 bases are TGTGCCAGCAGTTTCGCGGGACTAGCGGGAGAAGATGAGCAGTTCTTC. It encodes CASSFAGLAGEDEQFF.

Here the CDR3 reads CASSGTGTSEQYF. The CDR3 DNA follows: TGTGCCAGCAGCGGAACCGGGACTTCCGAGCAGTACTTC. The V and J genes are TRBV7-2 and TRBJ2-7, with a tentative D call TRBD2 (6 bases). Germline CDR1 SGHTA, CDR2 FQGNSA. V lost 5 bases and J 6 bases, leaving 14 bases between the germline ends. The length of the CDR3 is 13 residues.

This chain joins TRBV6-1 and TRBJ2-5, with a weak D call TRBD1 (5 bases). The J call is uncertain, as TRBJ2-7 better fits the DNA end. There are 13 residues in the CDR3. Germline V CDR1 and CDR2: MNHNS, SASEGT. DNA for the CDR3: TGTGCCAGCACCCAGGGTGGGGTCTACGAGCAGTACTTC. Amino acid sequence: CASTQGGVYEQYF.

A few counts support this clone. The chain is built from TRBV28 and TRBJ1-1; D is unresolved. The V gene lost 2 bases and the J gene lost 2 bases, with 6 bases spanning the gap. The germline CDR1 and CDR2 sequences are MDHEN and SYDVKM. The CDR3 has 13 residues. CDR3 sequence reads: CASSLMRNTEAFF. The CDR3 DNA is TGTGCCAGCAGTTTAATGAGAAACACTGAAGCTTTCTTT.

The rearrangement joins TRBV6-1 to TRBJ2-7; the match to TRBD2 covers 9 bases. The CDR3 length is 14 residues. The germline gives CDR1 MNHNS, CDR2 SASEGT. Germline trimming cut 3 bases from V and 3 bases from J; bases unmatched to any gene: 3. The DNA for the CDR3 is TGTGCCAGCAGTGAGACTAGCGGACTCTACGAGCAGTACTTC. It yields the protein CASSETSGLYEQYF.

The chain couples TRBV11-2 to TRBJ2-2; TRBD2 is a possible D gene (6 bases). V lost 1 base and J 4 bases, leaving 10 bases between the germline ends. CDR1 is SGHAT and CDR2 is FQNNGV in the germline V gene. The CDR3 consists of 15 residues. DNA of the CDR3: TGTGCCAGCAGCTTAGTACGGGGGTCCACCGGGGAGCTGTTTTTT. Encoded protein: CASSLVRGSTGELFF.

This CDR3 reads CAWAGVARDTQYF. Here the CDR3 DNA reads TGTGCCTGGGCCGGAGTAGCGCGAGATACGCAGTATTTT. The chain combines TRBV30 with TRBJ2-3, with D possibly being TRBD2 (5 bases). The V end was cut by 5 bases, the J end by 5 bases, with 14 bases between. This CDR3 has 13 amino acids. Per the germline V gene, CDR1 is GTSNPN and CDR2 is SVGIG (reference sequence).

The count of this clone is one. The DNA for the CDR3 is TGCGCCAGCAGCCCAGGGACAGGGCCCTACGAGCAGTACTTC. This encodes CASSPGTGPYEQYF. V and J are TRBV5-1 and TRBJ2-5, with 9 bases matching TRBD1. The DNA end lines up better with TRBJ2-7; the J call may be wrong. The CDR3 contains 14 residues. The germline V gene encodes CDR1 SGHRS and CDR2 YFSETQ.

This clone has more than one count but fewer than ten. V gene TRBV6-6 combines with J gene TRBJ1-5, with 9 bases identical to TRBD1. V was pared by 6 bases and J by 8 bases, with 11 bases of the junction left unmatched. The CDR3 runs 15 residues. The germline CDR1 and CDR2 sequences are MNHNY and SVGAGI (reference sequence). DNA for the CDR3: TGTGCCAGCAGCACCGGGACAGGGCGAGCGGAGCCCCAGCATTTT. This gives the protein CASSTGTGRAEPQHF.

The rearrangement links TRBV29-1 to TRBJ2-7, with D perhaps matching TRBD1 (6 bases). CDR1 and CDR2 from the germline V gene are SQVTM and ANQGSEA. V was pared by 4 bases and J by 2 bases, with 30 bases between. The CDR3 is 19 residues long. This CDR3 is CSVGLTIGLKGDGAYEQYF. For the CDR3, the DNA is TGCAGCGTTGGCTTGACAATAGGTTTAAAGGGGGACGGAGCCTACGAGCAGTACTTC.

In its sample, this clone was seen a few times. The chain carries TRBV28 and TRBJ1-2; 7 bases align to TRBD1. Unmatched junction bases numbered 1, after V lost 4 bases and J lost 2 bases. This CDR3 comprises 13 residues. The germline CDR1 and CDR2 sequences are MDHEN and SYDVKM. The CDR3: CASSSQGNYGYTF. As DNA, the CDR3 is TGTGCCAGCAGTTCACAGGGGAACTATGGCTACACCTTC.

The CDR3 coding sequence is TGTGCCAGCTCACCCTCTAAACCCCGTTCGGAAGCTTTCTTT. Residues: CASSPSKPRSEAFF. The V gene is TRBV18, the J gene TRBJ1-1; D gene unclear. Deletions cut 3 bases from V and 8 bases from J, with 16 bases between. The CDR3 covers 14 residues. Germline lookup yields CDR1 KGHSH and CDR2 LQKENI.

CDR3 amino acids: CASSIGELSYEQYF. The CDR3 nucleotides are TGTGCCAGTAGTATCGGAGAGCTTTCCTACGAGCAGTACTTC. The V call is TRBV19, the J call TRBJ2-7; D is undetermined. Germline-derived CDR1 and CDR2 are LNHDA and SQIVND (reference sequence). The CDR3 is 14 amino acids. Trimming stripped 3 bases from V and 1 base from J, with 10 bases between.

The CDR3 coding sequence is TGTGCCAGCAGCTCCCCCGGGACAGGGAACTATGGCTACACCTTC. Its translation is CASSSPGTGNYGYTF. The V gene is TRBV7-9, the J gene TRBJ1-2; 9 bases agree with TRBD1. CDR1 is SEHNR, CDR2 FQNEAQ, per germline (reference sequence). This CDR3 comprises 15 residues. The V and J ends lost 4 bases and 2 bases, in that order; junction bases with no gene match: 5. The whole variable domain, filled in from reference TRBV7-9 and TRBJ1-2, reads DTGVSQNPRHKITKRGQNVTFRCDPISEHNRLYWYRQTLGQGPEFLTYFQNEAQLEKSRLLSDRFSAERPKGSFSTLEIQRTEQGDSAMYLCASSSPGTGNYGYTFGSGTRLTVV.

This chain joins TRBV6-1 and TRBJ2-1; TRBD2 matches at 8 bases. The V gene end was trimmed by 5 bases and the J gene end by 3 bases; junction bases not matched to a gene: 3. The germline CDR1 and CDR2 sequences are MNHNS and SASEGT. The CDR3 has 14 residues. This CDR3 is CASSIRGGYNEQFF. CDR3 in DNA: TGTGCCAGCAGTATCCGGGGGGGCTACAATGAGCAGTTCTTC.

V usage is TRBV29-1 and J usage is TRBJ2-1, with 9 bases identical to TRBD2. The V gene end was trimmed by 6 bases and the J gene end by 4 bases; junction bases not matched to a gene: 10. The CDR3 has 15 amino acids. The germline CDR1 and CDR2 sequences are SQVTM and ANQGSEA. The CDR3 region is CSVDLAGVPYNEQFF. The CDR3, as DNA: TGCAGCGTCGATTTAGCGGGAGTGCCTTACAATGAGCAGTTCTTC.

The chain joins TRBV5-4 to TRBJ2-7, with TRBD2 matching 7 bases. The germline V gene encodes CDR1 SGHNT and CDR2 YYREEE (reference sequence). The CDR3 is made up of 14 amino acids. The junction had 3 bases not matched to a gene; V was cut back by 1 base and J by 2 bases. The CDR3 coding sequence is TGTGCCAGCAGCTTGATCGGGAGGCCCTACGAGCAGTACTTC. Protein product: CASSLIGRPYEQYF.

This clone was seen only once. The chain recombines TRBV7-9 with TRBJ2-3, with 13 bases that match TRBD2. Germline assignment: CDR1 SEHNR and CDR2 FQNEAQ (reference sequence). The length of the CDR3 is 17 residues. The junction had 6 bases not matched to a gene; V was cut back by 2 bases and J by 4 bases. The CDR3 sequence is CASSLTSGRAVADTQYF. The CDR3 DNA follows: TGTGCCAGCAGCTTAACTAGCGGGAGGGCCGTTGCAGATACGCAGTATTTT. The full variable domain, completed using reference TRBV7-9 and TRBJ2-3, is DTGVSQNPRHKITKRGQNVTFRCDPISEHNRLYWYRQTLGQGPEFLTYFQNEAQLEKSRLLSDRFSAERPKGSFSTLEIQRTEQGDSAMYLCASSLTSGRAVADTQYFGPGTRLTVL.